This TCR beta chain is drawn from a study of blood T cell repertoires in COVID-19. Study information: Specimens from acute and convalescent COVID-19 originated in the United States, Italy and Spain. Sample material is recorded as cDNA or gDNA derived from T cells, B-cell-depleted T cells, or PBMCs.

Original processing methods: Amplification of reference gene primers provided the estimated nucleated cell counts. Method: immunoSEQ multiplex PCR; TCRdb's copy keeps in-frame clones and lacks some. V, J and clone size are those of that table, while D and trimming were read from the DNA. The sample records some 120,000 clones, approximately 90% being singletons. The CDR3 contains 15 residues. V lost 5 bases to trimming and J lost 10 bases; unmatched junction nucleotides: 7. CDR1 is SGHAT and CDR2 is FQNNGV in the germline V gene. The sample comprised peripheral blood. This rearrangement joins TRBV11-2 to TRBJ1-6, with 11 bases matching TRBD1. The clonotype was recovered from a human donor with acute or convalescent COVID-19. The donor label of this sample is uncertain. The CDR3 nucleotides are TGTGCCAGCAGCGCTGGGACAGGGGGTTTCTCACCCCTCCACTTT. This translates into CASSAGTGGFSPLHF. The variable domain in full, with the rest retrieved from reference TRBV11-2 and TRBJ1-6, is EAGVAQSPRYKIIEKRQSVAFWCNPISGHATLYWYQQILGQGPKLLIQFQNNGVVDDSQLPKDRFSAERLKGVDSTLKIQPAKLEDSAVYLCASSAGTGGFSPLHFGNGTRLTVT.